Presented here are 25 T cell receptor beta chains from one specimen sequenced in a study of T cell responses to AZD1222 COVID-19 vaccine. The data were produced by immunoSEQ multiplex PCR, yet TCRdb's version contains in-frame clones alone and is incomplete. The sample lists around 160,000 clones, just over 90% occurring once. The specimen was peripheral blood, collected on day 0 of MenACWY control vaccination. These receptor sequences come from an adult in good health.

This rearrangement joins TRBV29-1 to TRBJ1-2, with D unresolved. The CDR3 contains 13 residues. V was trimmed by 1 base and J by 4 bases, leaving 10 bases between them. Germline CDR1 and CDR2: SQVTM and ANQGSEA. CDR3 sequence: CSVEGGSLYGYTF. The CDR3, as DNA: TGCAGCGTTGAAGGTGGGTCGCTCTATGGCTACACCTTC.

The genes are TRBV27 and TRBJ1-3, with D unresolved. This CDR3 is 13 amino acids long. The germline gives CDR1 MNHEY, CDR2 SMNVEV (reference sequence). Trimming removed 8 bases at V and 2 bases at J, with 10 bases between. This CDR3 is CASGPATGNTIYF. The CDR3, as DNA: TGTGCCAGCGGGCCGGCTACTGGAAACACCATATATTTT.

V usage is TRBV5-1 and J usage is TRBJ2-3, with D hard to call. Trimming stripped 4 bases from V and 2 bases from J, with 8 bases between. The germline CDR1 and CDR2 sequences are SGHRS and YFSETQ. The CDR3 contains 13 residues. The CDR3, as DNA: TGCGCCAGCAGCATGCAGGTCACAGATACGCAGTATTTT. Its translation is CASSMQVTDTQYF.

This clone was observed a single time. This chain links TRBV13 with TRBJ2-2, with 10 bases that match TRBD2. Losses at the gene ends were 2 bases for V and 4 bases for J; bases not matched to a gene: 4. Germline-derived CDR1 and CDR2 are PRHDT and FYEKMQ (reference sequence). This CDR3 has 16 residues. CDR3 protein: CASSLSGRAGTGELFF. The CDR3 DNA follows: TGTGCCAGCAGCTTAAGCGGGAGGGCGGGCACCGGGGAGCTGTTTTTT.

This clone was found once. The chain carries TRBV7-6 and TRBJ1-6; 8 nucleotides match TRBD1. CDR3 length: 17 residues. V lost 2 bases, J lost 5 bases, and 8 bases stayed unmatched. Germline lookup yields CDR1 SGHVS and CDR2 FNYEAQ. The CDR3 loop reads CASSLRGGTGNNSPLHF. CDR3 DNA: TGTGCCAGCAGCTTAAGGGGGGGGACAGGAAATAATTCACCCCTCCACTTT.

This sequence joins TRBV7-9 and TRBJ2-5; 9 bases fit TRBD2. The ends lost 4 bases at V and 0 bases at J; junction bases unmatched: 12. CDR1 is SEHNR, CDR2 FQNEAQ, per germline (reference sequence). There are 18 residues in the CDR3. The CDR3 region is CASSSPGLAGLYQETQYF. CDR3 DNA sequence: TGTGCCAGCAGCTCCCCGGGACTAGCTGGGCTGTACCAAGAGACCCAGTACTTC.

The chain is built from TRBV29-1 and TRBJ1-2; 9 bases fit TRBD1. CDR3 length equals 13 residues. CDR1 and CDR2 from the germline V gene are SQVTM and ANQGSEA. Losses at the gene ends were 6 bases for V and 4 bases for J; bases not matched to a gene: 6. The CDR3 DNA reads TGCAGCGTCACAGGGGGCGGAATCTATGGCTACACCTTC. Translating it yields CSVTGGGIYGYTF.

This sequence joins TRBV5-6 and TRBJ1-5; D gene ambiguous. This CDR3 contains 15 residues. CDR1 is SGHDT, CDR2 YYEEEE, per germline. The V end was cut by 2 bases, the J end by 3 bases, with 12 bases between. The CDR3 is CASSFFSGNNQPQHF. CDR3 DNA sequence: TGTGCCAGCAGCTTTTTCTCGGGGAACAATCAGCCCCAGCATTTT.

This chain connects TRBV5-5 to TRBJ2-7; 7 nucleotides align to TRBD2. The V gene end was trimmed by 4 bases and the J gene end by 0 bases; junction bases not matched to a gene: 4. Germline V gene data show CDR1 as SGHKS and CDR2 as YYEKEE (reference sequence). The length of the CDR3 is 14 residues. CDR3: CASSIGTISYEQYF. DNA for the CDR3: TGTGCCAGCAGCATAGGGACTATCTCCTACGAGCAGTACTTC. The full variable domain, in which reference TRBV5-5 and TRBJ2-7 provide the parts outside the CDR3, is DAGVTQSPTHLIKTRGQQVTLRCSPISGHKSVSWYQQVLGQGPQFIFQYYEKEERGRGNFPDRFSARQFPNYSSELNVNALLLGDSALYLCASSIGTISYEQYFGPGTRLTVT.

The chain carries TRBV9 and TRBJ1-2, with a weak D call TRBD1 (6 bases). CDR3 length equals 14 residues. Germline CDR1 and CDR2: SGDLS and YYNGEE. Trimming removed 4 bases from V and 5 bases from J, with 15 bases in between. In DNA, the CDR3 is TGTGCCAGCAGCTTCCGGGGGGCCGGTTATGGCTACACCTTC. Residues: CASSFRGAGYGYTF.

The genes are TRBV27 and TRBJ1-2, with D uncertain. CDR1 and CDR2 from the germline V gene are MNHEY and SMNVEV (reference sequence). The CDR3 is 13 amino acids. V gave up 3 bases and J gave up 2 bases, with 7 bases separating them. The CDR3 here is CASSFGGNYGYTF. The CDR3 DNA follows: TGTGCCAGCAGTTTCGGTGGGAACTATGGCTACACCTTC.

V usage is TRBV7-9 and J usage is TRBJ1-4, with D perhaps matching TRBD1 (5 bases). CDR3 length: 14 amino acids. The V gene lost 4 bases and the J gene lost 12 bases, with 18 bases spanning the gap. The V gene's germline CDR1 is SEHNR and CDR2 FQNEAQ (reference sequence). CDR3 residues: CASSYRDLSMELFF. CDR3 sequence (DNA): TGTGCCAGCAGCTACCGGGACCTAAGTATGGAACTGTTTTTT.

The V call is TRBV19, the J call TRBJ1-5; D is uncertain. V lost 0 bases and J lost 11, with 11 bases in between. CDR1 LNHDA and CDR2 SQIVND come from the germline V gene (reference sequence). The CDR3 consists of 13 residues. Written as DNA, the CDR3 is TGTGCCAGTAGTATAGACGCTTCGGGGACCCAGCATTTT. Translated: CASSIDASGTQHF.

The chain employs TRBV6-5 and TRBJ1-4, with D hard to call. This CDR3 comprises 15 residues. Trimming stripped 0 bases from V and 4 bases from J, with 9 bases between. Germline values: CDR1 MNHEY, CDR2 SVGAGI. In nucleotides, the CDR3 is TGTGCCAGCAGTTACTCTTGGGAGATTAATGAAAAACTGTTTTTT. Translated: CASSYSWEINEKLFF.

The V call is TRBV2, the J call TRBJ1-6, with D possibly being TRBD1 (5 bases). The germline V gene has CDR1 SNHLY and CDR2 FYNNEI. This CDR3 region has 17 residues. Trimming pared 3 bases from V and 0 bases from J, leaving 12 bases between. CDR3 nucleotides: TGTGCCAGCAGTGAGGGACCCCTAAGCTCCTATAATTCACCCCTCCACTTT. It translates to CASSEGPLSSYNSPLHF.

The V call is TRBV19, the J call TRBJ1-3; D gene ambiguous. The V gene's germline CDR1 is LNHDA and CDR2 SQIVND (reference sequence). V dropped 0 bases and J dropped 0 bases, with 12 bases sitting between them. This CDR3 has 17 residues. CDR3 amino acids: CASSIDLPGSSGNTIYF. CDR3 coding DNA: TGTGCCAGTAGTATAGATCTCCCCGGCAGCTCTGGAAACACCATATATTTT.

The chain recombines TRBV5-5 with TRBJ2-7; possible D gene TRBD2, 6 bases. Trimming pared 3 bases from V and 2 bases from J, leaving 15 bases between. Per the germline V gene, CDR1 is SGHKS and CDR2 is YYEKEE (reference sequence). The CDR3 is 15 residues long. The CDR3 loop is CASSYSGGRAYEQYF. The DNA of the CDR3 is TGTGCCAGCAGCTACTCCGGAGGGCGGGCCTACGAGCAGTACTTC.

A few counts support this clone. The chain couples TRBV4-1 to TRBJ1-6, with a possible D match to TRBD1 (6 bases). This CDR3 spans 16 amino acids. V lost 1 base and J 7 bases, leaving 14 bases between the germline ends. Germline V lookup: CDR1 MGHRA, CDR2 YSYEKL. This chain's CDR3 is CASSQGTGGRNSPLHF. The DNA for the CDR3 is TGCGCCAGCAGCCAAGGAACCGGGGGCCGGAATTCACCCCTCCACTTT.

The CDR3 DNA is TGTGCCAGCAAGGTCAATGGCTACACCTTC. It translates to CASKVNGYTF. The chain carries TRBV6-5 and TRBJ1-2; the D is unclear. The germline CDR1 and CDR2 sequences are MNHEY and SVGAGI. With 7 bases removed from V and 6 bases from J, the gap between germline ends came to 6 bases. This CDR3 is built from 10 residues.

This chain joins TRBV19 and TRBJ2-2; the D is unclear. This CDR3 spans 13 amino acids. The V end lost 5 bases, the J end lost 5 bases, and 9 bases lay between the germline ends. CDR1 is LNHDA, CDR2 SQIVND, per germline (reference sequence). Here the CDR3 reads CASSSTATGELFF. CDR3 sequence (DNA): TGTGCCAGTAGTTCTACAGCTACCGGGGAGCTGTTTTTT.

The V gene is TRBV10-3, the J gene TRBJ1-2, with 8 bases matching TRBD1. V was clipped by 6 bases and J by 2 bases; unmatched bases: 8. The V gene's germline CDR1 is ENHRY and CDR2 SYGVKD. This CDR3 is 15 amino acids long. For the CDR3, the DNA is TGTGCCATCAGAGCCGGGGGACAGGCCAACTATGGCTACACCTTC. Amino acid sequence: CAIRAGGQANYGYTF.

This clone has just one count. V gene TRBV7-2 combines with J gene TRBJ1-2; no clear D gene. CDR1 is SGHTA and CDR2 is FQGNSA in the germline V gene. The CDR3 has 12 residues. Trimming took 6 bases from V and 9 from J, leaving 14 bases between them. The CDR3 DNA reads TGTGCCAGCAGTAGGACGGAGTTACGCTACACCTTC. Translated: CASSRTELRYTF.

The rearrangement uses TRBV5-6 and TRBJ2-7; D might be TRBD2 (6 bases). Germline V gene sequence: CDR1 SGHDT, CDR2 YYEEEE. The CDR3 is made up of 12 amino acids. Trimming left V 3 bases short and J 4 bases short, with 8 bases between. CDR3 sequence: CASSWDLYEQYF. In DNA form, the CDR3 reads TGTGCCAGCAGCTGGGACTTGTACGAGCAGTACTTC. Supplemented by reference TRBV5-6 and TRBJ2-7, the full variable domain reads DAGVTQSPTHLIKTRGQQVTLRCSPKSGHDTVSWYQQALGQGPQFIFQYYEEEERQRGNFPDRFSGHQFPNYSSELNVNALLLGDSALYLCASSWDLYEQYFGPGTRLTVT.

The V gene is TRBV7-9, the J gene TRBJ2-1; 7 bases align to TRBD2. CDR1 is SEHNR and CDR2 is FQNEAQ in the germline V gene (reference sequence). CDR3 length: 16 residues. With 4 bases clipped from V and 2 bases from J, the junction kept 8 bases outside the gene matches. CDR3 loop: CASSSGAGETYNEQFF. CDR3 DNA sequence: TGTGCCAGCAGCTCTGGGGCGGGGGAAACCTACAATGAGCAGTTCTTC.

V gene TRBV27 combines with J gene TRBJ2-7; 16 nucleotides align to TRBD2. Germline CDR1 MNHEY, CDR2 SMNVEV (reference sequence). CDR3 length: 17 residues. Trimming cost V 3 bases and J 7 bases; bases outside gene matches: 9. CDR3 sequence: CASSFGGTSGRVREQYF. The CDR3, as DNA: TGTGCCAGCAGTTTCGGGGGGACTAGCGGGAGGGTGAGGGAGCAGTACTTC.